This T cell receptor beta chain was sequenced in a study of T cell responses to AZD1222 COVID-19 vaccine. For the study at large: Pooled in the analysis were second doses at about 4 or about 12 weeks.

Whole-study findings and limits: Clonal diversity may have been underestimated in mostly white British donors.

About this clone: Its antigen is still unknown.

Profiling relied on immunoSEQ multiplex PCR, and the TCRdb table lists in-frame clones only, not all of them. Among 130,000 to 150,000 clones, 88% were seen once, and the ten largest hold about 14%. The CDR3 is made up of 11 amino acids. The germline CDR1 and CDR2 sequences are MNHEY and SVGAGI. V was trimmed by 9 bases and J by 8 bases, leaving 13 bases between them. The chain is built from TRBV6-5 and TRBJ1-2; possibly TRBD1 for D (6 bases). This specimen was peripheral blood, taken on day 0 of AZD1222 vaccination. The receptor comes from an adult in good health. The chain's CDR3 is CASKRGEGYTF. CDR3 in DNA: TGTGCCAGTAAAAGGGGGGAAGGCTACACCTTC.